The T cell receptor (beta chain) described here comes from a study of shared clonotypes between healthy human individuals. Data came from immunoSEQ multiplex PCR; TCRdb stores just in-frame clones and leaves some out. Of 800,000 to 1,200,000 clones in the sample, approximately 80% were seen once. This clone was counted a single time. The same CDR3 is also encoded by other DNA sequences in this sample. CDR1 is SGHDT and CDR2 is YYEEEE in the germline V gene. V lost 0 bases to trimming and J lost 4 bases, with 7 bases between them. The CDR3 has 13 amino acids. The V call is TRBV5-6, the J call TRBJ2-5; the D is unclear. This TCR was sampled from a man aged 18 to 29 in good health. Some clones in this sample may be carry-over from other donors' samples. Sequenced input: memory CD4+ T cells from PBMCs. The subset was: CD45RA-negative fraction. In DNA, the CDR3 is TGTGCCAGCAGCTTGGGGCCTAGAGAGACCCAGTACTTC. Its protein product is CASSLGPRETQYF.